Presented here are 15 T cell receptor beta chains from one specimen sequenced in a study of follicular helper T cells after annual influenza vaccination. Method: immunoSEQ multiplex PCR; TCRdb's copy keeps in-frame clones and lacks some. The sample records approximately 10,000 clones, 80% to 85% being singletons. The source was CXCR5- memory CD4+ T cells sorted from blood, collected 6 weeks after influenza vaccination. These receptors were collected from an adult who received the influenza vaccine.

V gene TRBV9 combines with J gene TRBJ1-2, with 7 positions matching TRBD1. Germline CDR1 reads SGDLS; CDR2 reads YYNGEE. The CDR3 is 15 residues long. The ends lost 3 bases at V and 0 bases at J; junction bases unmatched: 5. This chain's CDR3 is CASSALRGPNYGYTF. The CDR3 bases are TGTGCCAGCAGCGCCTTGAGGGGGCCTAACTATGGCTACACCTTC. The full variable domain, in which reference TRBV9 and TRBJ1-2 provide the parts outside the CDR3, is DSGVTQTPKHLITATGQRVTLRCSPRSGDLSVYWYQQSLDQGLQFLIQYYNGEERAKGNILERFSAQQFPDLHSELNLSSLELGDSALYFCASSALRGPNYGYTFGSGTRLTVV.

The chain combines TRBV7-2 with TRBJ2-1; no definite D call. The germline V gene has CDR1 SGHTA and CDR2 FQGNSA. V was cut by 1 base and J by 6 bases, with 13 bases left in between. CDR3 length equals 15 residues. The DNA of the CDR3 is TGTGCCAGCAGCTTAGGGGGTAGCACGGGCAATGAGCAGTTCTTC. Residues: CASSLGGSTGNEQFF.

This clone was seen a single time. The chain links TRBV6-5 to TRBJ1-3; perhaps TRBD1 as D (6 bases). Germline CDR1 is MNHEY and CDR2 is SVGAGI. With 6 bases removed from V and 0 bases from J, the gap between germline ends came to 12 bases. This CDR3 has 15 amino acids. In DNA, the CDR3 is TGTGCCAGCAGCCGCCGGGACATCTCTGGAAACACCATATATTTT. Its protein is CASSRRDISGNTIYF.

V usage is TRBV4-2 and J usage is TRBJ2-5, with TRBD2 identical over 7 bases. CDR3 size: 15 residues. Germline CDR1 reads LGHNA; CDR2 reads YNFKEQ. V lost 4 bases, J lost 0 bases, and 5 bases stayed unmatched. CDR3 amino acids: CASSLGGTHQETQYF. As DNA, the CDR3 is TGTGCCAGCAGCCTCGGGGGGACTCACCAAGAGACCCAGTACTTC.

CDR3 sequence (DNA): TGTGCTAGTGGTTTGGTAGAAGGGGGCAATGAGCAGTTCTTC. It yields the protein CASGLVEGGNEQFF. The V call is TRBV12-5, the J call TRBJ2-1; weak D call: TRBD1 (6 bases). Germline V gene lookup returns CDR1 LGHNT and CDR2 FRNRAP. The V gene lost 0 bases and the J gene lost 6 bases, with 9 bases spanning the gap. The CDR3 is 14 amino acids.

J is TRBJ2-7 and V is TRBV29-1; no clear D. This CDR3 contains 11 residues. CDR1 is SQVTM, CDR2 ANQGSEA, per germline. V lost 3 bases to trimming and J lost 5 bases, with 8 bases between them. For the CDR3, the DNA is TGCAGCGTTGATGTACGGAACGAGCAGTACTTC. It encodes CSVDVRNEQYF.

The CDR3 spells CAISGTSGRFYNEQFF. As DNA, the CDR3 is TGTGCCATCAGCGGGACTAGCGGGAGATTCTACAATGAGCAGTTCTTC. The chain recombines TRBV10-3 with TRBJ2-1; 14 positions agree with TRBD2. The CDR3 sequence is 16 residues long. Trimming at V came to 6 bases and at J to 3 bases, leaving 4 bases not matched to a gene. Per the germline V gene, CDR1 is ENHRY and CDR2 is SYGVKD.

This clone was recorded a few times. DNA of the CDR3: TGTGCCAGTAGTATAGTGACAGGCGACAATCAGCCCCAGCATTTT. It translates to CASSIVTGDNQPQHF. The chain links TRBV19 to TRBJ1-5; maybe TRBD1 (6 bases). Germline V CDR1 and CDR2: LNHDA, SQIVND (reference sequence). The ends were cut back, 1 base at V and 3 bases at J, with 10 bases in the middle. The CDR3 consists of 15 residues.

The J gene is TRBJ2-7, the V gene TRBV19; D unresolved. This CDR3 spans 11 amino acids. Trimming took 4 bases from V and 3 from J, leaving 4 bases between them. Germline values: CDR1 LNHDA, CDR2 SQIVND (reference sequence). This chain's CDR3 is CASSTGYEQYF. The CDR3 DNA reads TGTGCCAGTAGTACGGGCTACGAGCAGTACTTC.

This rearrangement joins TRBV18 to TRBJ1-3; no clear D. The CDR3 runs 16 residues. The V gene's germline CDR1 is KGHSH and CDR2 LQKENI. V gave up 1 base and J gave up 1 base, with 11 bases separating them. CDR3 amino acids: CASSPQGLGSGNTIYF. In DNA, the CDR3 is TGTGCCAGCTCACCACAGGGTCTTGGGTCTGGAAACACCATATATTTT.

The chain recombines TRBV2 with TRBJ1-5; no reliable D call. CDR3 length: 15 residues. Trimming left V 5 bases short and J 2 bases short, with 13 bases between. The germline gives CDR1 SNHLY, CDR2 FYNNEI. CDR3 residues: CASSPRVSGNQPQHF. Written as DNA, the CDR3 is TGTGCCAGCAGTCCCCGGGTTTCGGGCAATCAGCCCCAGCATTTT. Filled out from reference TRBV2 and TRBJ1-5, the complete variable domain reads EPEVTQTPSHQVTQMGQEVILRCVPISNHLYFYWYRQILGQKVEFLVSFYNNEISEKSEIFDDQFSVERPDGSNFTLKIRSTKLEDSAMYFCASSPRVSGNQPQHFGDGTRLSIL.

The genes are TRBV19 and TRBJ1-1, with TRBD1 matching over 7 bases. The length of the CDR3 is 19 residues. Germline V gene data show CDR1 as LNHDA and CDR2 as SQIVND (reference sequence). V was pared by 0 bases and J by 5 bases, with 18 bases of the junction left unmatched. The CDR3 spells CASSIDLYGGRGRRTEAFF. In nucleotides, the CDR3 is TGTGCCAGTAGTATAGATCTATATGGGGGAAGGGGGCGAAGGACTGAAGCTTTCTTT. Looking up the rest from reference TRBV19 and TRBJ1-1 gives the full variable domain: DGGITQSPKYLFRKEGQNVTLSCEQNLNHDAMYWYRQDPGQGLRLIYYSQIVNDFQKGDIAEGYSVSREKKESFPLTVTSAQKNPTAFYLCASSIDLYGGRGRRTEAFFGQGTRLTVV.

Here the CDR3 reads CASRLAGGTDTQYF. Written as DNA, the CDR3 is TGTGCCAGCAGGCTAGCGGGAGGAACAGATACGCAGTATTTT. This sequence joins TRBV7-2 and TRBJ2-3, with 11 bases matching TRBD2. CDR3 length: 14 residues. The J segment lost 3 bases and the V segment lost 6 bases, leaving 2 bases of the junction unmatched. Germline values: CDR1 SGHTA, CDR2 FQGNSA.

This clone has just one count. The rearrangement joins TRBV28 to TRBJ2-1, with 11 nucleotides matching TRBD2. Germline V gene lookup returns CDR1 MDHEN and CDR2 SYDVKM. CDR3 length: 15 residues. Losses at the gene ends were 5 bases for V and 10 bases for J; bases not matched to a gene: 10. This CDR3 reads CASSGGTSGVGEQFF. The CDR3 nucleotides read TGTGCCAGCAGTGGGGGGACTAGCGGAGTGGGGGAGCAGTTCTTC.

The chain carries TRBV28 and TRBJ1-5, with a possible D match to TRBD1 (5 bases). The V and J ends lost 7 bases and 6 bases respectively, with 16 bases between them. The CDR3 loop spans 14 amino acids. From germline, CDR1 is MDHEN and CDR2 SYDVKM. The DNA of the CDR3 is TGTGCCAGCATTCCGGGGGGGTTGATTCAGCCCCAGCATTTT. Translating gives CASIPGGLIQPQHF. The entire variable domain, with the rest obtained from reference TRBV28 and TRBJ1-5, is as follows: DVKVTQSSRYLVKRTGEKVFLECVQDMDHENMFWYRQDPGLGLRLIYFSYDVKMKEKGDIPEGYSVSREKKERFSLILESASTNQTSMYLCASIPGGLIQPQHFGDGTRLSIL.